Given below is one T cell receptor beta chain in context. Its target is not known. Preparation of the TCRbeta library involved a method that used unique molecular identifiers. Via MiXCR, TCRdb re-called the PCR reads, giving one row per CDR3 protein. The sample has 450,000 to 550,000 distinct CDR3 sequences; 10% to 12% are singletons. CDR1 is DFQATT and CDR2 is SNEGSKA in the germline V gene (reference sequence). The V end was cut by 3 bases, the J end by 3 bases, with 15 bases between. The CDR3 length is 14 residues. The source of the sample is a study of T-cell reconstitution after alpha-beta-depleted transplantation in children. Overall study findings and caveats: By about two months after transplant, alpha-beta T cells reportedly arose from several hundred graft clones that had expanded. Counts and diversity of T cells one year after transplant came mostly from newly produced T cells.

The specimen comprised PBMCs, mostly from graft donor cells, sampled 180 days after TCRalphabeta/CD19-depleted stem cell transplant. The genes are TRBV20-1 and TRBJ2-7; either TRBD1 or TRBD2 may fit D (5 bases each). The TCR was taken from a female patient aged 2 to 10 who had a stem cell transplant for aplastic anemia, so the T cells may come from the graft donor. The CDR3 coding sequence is TGCAGTGCTAGTCGGGACGGTAGACACTACGAGCAGTACTTC. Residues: CSASRDGRHYEQYF.